This T cell receptor (beta chain) is from a study of monozygotic twins with inflammatory bowel disease. The study's findings and limits: The authors note that differing immunosuppressive treatments may have added variability to patient repertoires. It was in IBD patients that TCRbeta diversity (inverse Simpson) was lower than in healthy co-twins. No single strong signal or clonotype associated with IBD was supported.

The template switching step added UMIs that contained a 6-nucleotide sample barcode. Following a re-call of the 5' RACE reads, TCRdb has one entry per CDR3 protein and lacks DNA. The ten most abundant clones cover approximately 2.3% of a sample with a few hundred thousand distinct CDR3 sequences. With respect to this clonotype: As yet, its antigen is unknown.

Germline V gene lookup returns CDR1 SGHRS and CDR2 YFSETQ. The CDR3 covers 18 residues. Sequencing was carried out using blood. This receptor was identified in a human donor with ulcerative colitis or Crohn's disease, or a healthy co-twin of an affected twin (not recorded which). The rearrangement joins TRBV5-1 to TRBJ2-3; TCRdb reports TRBD1, a call that lacks DNA to check it against. CDR3 residues: CASSLFPPRPTSTDTQYF.